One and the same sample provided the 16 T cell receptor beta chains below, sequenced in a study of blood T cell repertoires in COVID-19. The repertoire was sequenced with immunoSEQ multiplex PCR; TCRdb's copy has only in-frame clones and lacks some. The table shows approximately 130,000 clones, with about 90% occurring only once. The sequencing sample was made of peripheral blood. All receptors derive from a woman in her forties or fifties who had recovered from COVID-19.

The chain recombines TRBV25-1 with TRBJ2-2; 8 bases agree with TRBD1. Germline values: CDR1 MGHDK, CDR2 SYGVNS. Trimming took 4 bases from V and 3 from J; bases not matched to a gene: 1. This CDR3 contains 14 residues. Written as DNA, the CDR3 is TGTGCCAGCAGTGTGACAGGGGACACCGGGGAGCTGTTTTTT. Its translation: CASSVTGDTGELFF.

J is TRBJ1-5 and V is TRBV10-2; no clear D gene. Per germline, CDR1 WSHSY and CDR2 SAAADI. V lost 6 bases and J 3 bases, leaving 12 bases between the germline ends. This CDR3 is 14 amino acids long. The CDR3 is CASRVRGSNQPQHF. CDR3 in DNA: TGCGCCAGCAGAGTCCGAGGTTCCAATCAGCCCCAGCATTTT.

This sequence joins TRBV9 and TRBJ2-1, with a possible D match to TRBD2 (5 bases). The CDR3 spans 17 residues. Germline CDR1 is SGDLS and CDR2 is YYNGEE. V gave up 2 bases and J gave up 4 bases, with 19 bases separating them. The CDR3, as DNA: TGTGCCAGCAGCGTTTCTAGCTCATCGCTAAGGTACAATGAGCAGTTCTTC. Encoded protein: CASSVSSSSLRYNEQFF.

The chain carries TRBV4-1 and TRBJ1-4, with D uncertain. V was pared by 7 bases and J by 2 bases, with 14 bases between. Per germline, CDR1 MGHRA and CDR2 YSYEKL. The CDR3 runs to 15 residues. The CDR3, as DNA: TGCGCCAGCACCCACCTTCTGGGCACTAATGAAAAACTGTTTTTT. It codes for CASTHLLGTNEKLFF.

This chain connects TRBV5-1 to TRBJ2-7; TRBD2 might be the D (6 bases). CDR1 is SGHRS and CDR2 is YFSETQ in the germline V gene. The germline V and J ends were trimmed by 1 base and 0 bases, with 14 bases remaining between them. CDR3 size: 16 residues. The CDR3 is CASSLPPPGGSYEQYF. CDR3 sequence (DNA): TGCGCCAGCAGCTTGCCCCCCCCCGGGGGCTCCTACGAGCAGTACTTC.

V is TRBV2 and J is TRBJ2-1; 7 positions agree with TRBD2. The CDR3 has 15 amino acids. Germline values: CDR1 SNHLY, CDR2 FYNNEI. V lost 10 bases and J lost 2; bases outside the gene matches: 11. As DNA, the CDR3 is TGTGCCACTCGCGGGTACCGGGGGGCCTACAATGAGCAGTTCTTC. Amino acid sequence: CATRGYRGAYNEQFF. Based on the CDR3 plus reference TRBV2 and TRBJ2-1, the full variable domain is EPEVTQTPSHQVTQMGQEVILRCVPISNHLYFYWYRQILGQKVEFLVSFYNNEISEKSEIFDDQFSVERPDGSNFTLKIRSTKLEDSAMYFCATRGYRGAYNEQFFGPGTRLTVL.

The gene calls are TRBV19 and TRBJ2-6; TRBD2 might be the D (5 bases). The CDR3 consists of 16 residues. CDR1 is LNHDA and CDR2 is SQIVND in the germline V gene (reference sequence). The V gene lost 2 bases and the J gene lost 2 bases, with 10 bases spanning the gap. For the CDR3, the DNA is TGTGCCAGTAGTATATTCACGGGGACTGGGGCCAACGTCCTGACTTTC. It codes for CASSIFTGTGANVLTF.

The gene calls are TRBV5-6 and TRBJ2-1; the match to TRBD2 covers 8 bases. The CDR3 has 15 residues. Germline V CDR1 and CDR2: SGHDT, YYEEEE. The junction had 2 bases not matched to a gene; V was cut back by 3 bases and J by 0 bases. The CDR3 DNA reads TGTGCCAGCAGCTGGAGCGGGGGCTCCTACAATGAGCAGTTCTTC. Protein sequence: CASSWSGGSYNEQFF.

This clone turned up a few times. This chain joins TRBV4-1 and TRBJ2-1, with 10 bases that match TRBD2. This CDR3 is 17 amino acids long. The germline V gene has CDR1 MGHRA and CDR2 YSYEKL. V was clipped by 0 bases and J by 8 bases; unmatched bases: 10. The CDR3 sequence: CASSQEGRLAGRDEQFF. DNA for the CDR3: TGCGCCAGCAGCCAAGAGGGAAGACTAGCGGGTAGGGATGAGCAGTTCTTC.

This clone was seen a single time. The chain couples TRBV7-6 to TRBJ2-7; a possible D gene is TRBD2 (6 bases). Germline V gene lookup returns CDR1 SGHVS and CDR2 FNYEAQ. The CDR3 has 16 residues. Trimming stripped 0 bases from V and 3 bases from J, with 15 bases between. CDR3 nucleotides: TGTGCCAGCAGCTTAGCTCGGGGGTCTTCGGGCTACGAGCAGTACTTC. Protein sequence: CASSLARGSSGYEQYF.

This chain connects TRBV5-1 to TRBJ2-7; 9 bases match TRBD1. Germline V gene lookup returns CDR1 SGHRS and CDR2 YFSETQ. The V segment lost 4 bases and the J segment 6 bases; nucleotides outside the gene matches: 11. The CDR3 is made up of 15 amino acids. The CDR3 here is CASSPGRTGVSEQYF. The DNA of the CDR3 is TGCGCCAGCAGCCCTGGGCGGACAGGGGTATCCGAGCAGTACTTC.

CDR3 loop: CATSPSPSGANVLTF. The DNA for the CDR3 is TGTGCCACCAGTCCGAGCCCGTCTGGGGCCAACGTCCTGACTTTC. This rearrangement joins TRBV15 to TRBJ2-6; D is uncertain. From germline, CDR1 is LNHNV and CDR2 YYDKDF (reference sequence). This CDR3 has 15 amino acids. V was shortened by 6 bases and J by 1 base, with 10 bases between the two germline ends.

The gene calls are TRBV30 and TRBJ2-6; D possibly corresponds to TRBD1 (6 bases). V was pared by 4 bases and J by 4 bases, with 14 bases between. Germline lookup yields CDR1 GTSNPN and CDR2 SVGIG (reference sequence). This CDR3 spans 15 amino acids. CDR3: CAWTTGQPGANVLTF. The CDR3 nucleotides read TGTGCCTGGACCACCGGACAGCCGGGGGCCAACGTCCTGACTTTC.

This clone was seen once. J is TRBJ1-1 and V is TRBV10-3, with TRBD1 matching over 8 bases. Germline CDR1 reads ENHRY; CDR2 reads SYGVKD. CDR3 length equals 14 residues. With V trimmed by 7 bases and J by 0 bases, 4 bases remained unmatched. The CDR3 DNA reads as TGTGCCATCAAATCGGACAGGGTGAACACTGAAGCTTTCTTT. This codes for CAIKSDRVNTEAFF.

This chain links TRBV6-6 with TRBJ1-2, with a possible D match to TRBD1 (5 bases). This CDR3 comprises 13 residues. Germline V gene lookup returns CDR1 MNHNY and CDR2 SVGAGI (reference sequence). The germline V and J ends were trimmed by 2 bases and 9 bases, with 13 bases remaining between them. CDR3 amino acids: CASSYMMGGRYTF. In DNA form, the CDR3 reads TGTGCCAGCAGTTACATGATGGGGGGACGCTACACCTTC.

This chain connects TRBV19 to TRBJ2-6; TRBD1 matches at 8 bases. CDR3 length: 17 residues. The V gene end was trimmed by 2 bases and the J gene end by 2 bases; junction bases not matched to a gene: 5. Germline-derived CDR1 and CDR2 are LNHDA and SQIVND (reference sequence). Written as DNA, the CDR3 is TGTGCCAGTAGTATACAGGGGGCGCTAACTGGGGCCAACGTCCTGACTTTC. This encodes CASSIQGALTGANVLTF.